The 29 T cell receptor beta chains below were found in one sample sequenced in a study of response to subunit inactivated influenza vaccine. TCRdb re-called the RT-PCR reads through MiXCR, storing one row per CDR3 protein. The sample contains about 310,000 distinct CDR3 sequences, around a fifth of which appear only once. Specimen: PBMCs from blood, collected about 20 months after vaccination. These receptors were collected from a man between 50 and 70 years old who received an inactivated influenza vaccine.

This clonotype was seen a handful of times. The chain combines TRBV12-3 or TRBV12-4 with TRBJ2-7; 9 nucleotides align to TRBD1. The CDR3 is 15 amino acids. V lost 6 bases, J lost 2 bases, and 8 bases stayed unmatched. This CDR3 is CASSEAGTGTYEQYF. In DNA, the CDR3 is TGTGCCAGCAGCGAGGCCGGGACAGGGACCTACGAGCAGTACTTC.

This clonotype was seen a handful of times. This chain uses TRBV10-3 with TRBJ2-7; 9 nucleotides line up with TRBD1. Per the germline V gene, CDR1 is ENHRY and CDR2 is SYGVKD. V shed 1 base, J shed 1 base, and the junction held 2 bases outside the gene matches. The CDR3 runs 15 residues. The CDR3 region has the DNA TGTGCCATCAGTGAGTACGGACAGGGGTCCTACGAGCAGTACTTC. Amino acid sequence: CAISEYGQGSYEQYF.

The V gene is TRBV7-8, the J gene TRBJ2-1; 7 nucleotides match TRBD2. The CDR3 has 11 residues. Trimming cost V 8 bases and J 13 bases; bases outside gene matches: 8. Per germline, CDR1 SGHVS and CDR2 FQNEAQ. DNA for the CDR3: TGTGCCAGCCTTCGAGCGGGAACTCAGTTCTTC. This gives the protein CASLRAGTQFF.

This chain joins TRBV27 and TRBJ1-2; 7 nucleotides line up with TRBD1. With V trimmed by 1 base and J by 2 bases, 7 bases remained unmatched. The CDR3 is made up of 16 amino acids. Germline CDR1 reads MNHEY; CDR2 reads SMNVEV (reference sequence). The CDR3 DNA sequence: TGTGCCAGCAGTTTATTTGGTTTGGGACAGAACTATGGCTACACCTTC. It translates to CASSLFGLGQNYGYTF.

The chain joins TRBV13 to TRBJ2-7; D may be TRBD2 (6 bases). V lost 0 bases, J lost 3 bases, and 9 bases lay in between. The CDR3 loop spans 14 amino acids. The germline CDR1 and CDR2 sequences are PRHDT and FYEKMQ (reference sequence). CDR3 residues: CASSLGSGVYEQYF. CDR3 coding DNA: TGTGCCAGCAGCTTAGGATCGGGAGTCTACGAGCAGTACTTC.

The V and J genes are TRBV5-1 and TRBJ2-1; 9 bases align to TRBD1. CDR3 length equals 14 residues. Germline CDR1 SGHRS, CDR2 YFSETQ. With 2 bases clipped from V and 9 bases from J, the junction kept 6 bases outside the gene matches. The CDR3 reads CASSFGTGYAEQFF. In nucleotides, the CDR3 is TGCGCCAGCAGCTTCGGGACAGGGTATGCTGAGCAGTTCTTC. The variable domain in full, completed from reference TRBV5-1 and TRBJ2-1, reads KAGVTQTPRYLIKTRGQQVTLSCSPISGHRSVSWYQQTPGQGLQFLFEYFSETQRNKGNFPGRFSGRQFSNSRSEMNVSTLELGDSALYLCASSFGTGYAEQFFGPGTRLTVL.

This clonotype has at least ten counts. The chain combines TRBV9 with TRBJ1-5; D perhaps matches TRBD1 (6 bases). The CDR3 is made up of 14 amino acids. The V end lost 0 bases, the J end lost 6 bases, and 10 bases lay between the germline ends. From germline, CDR1 is SGDLS and CDR2 YYNGEE. DNA for the CDR3: TGTGCCAGCAGCGTAGGGTCAGGGGTTCAGCCCCAGCATTTT. It encodes CASSVGSGVQPQHF.

Many counts were recorded for this clonotype. The chain combines TRBV12-3 or TRBV12-4 with TRBJ1-6; D gene unclear. V lost 5 bases, J lost 4 bases, and 9 bases lay in between. CDR3 length: 14 amino acids. CDR3: CASSPNQYNSPLHF. CDR3 DNA: TGTGCCAGCAGTCCAAATCAATATAATTCACCCCTCCACTTT.

This clonotype was counted a few times. This chain connects TRBV12-3 or TRBV12-4 to TRBJ2-1; perhaps TRBD2 as D (6 bases). The CDR3 totals 15 residues. V dropped 6 bases and J dropped 5 bases, with 17 bases sitting between them. The chain's CDR3 is CASSRLMEGHNEQFF. Written as DNA, the CDR3 is TGTGCCAGCAGCCGCCTCATGGAGGGACACAATGAGCAGTTCTTC.

The table lists this clonotype with many counts. The V and J genes are TRBV29-1 and TRBJ1-1; tentatively, D is TRBD1 (6 bases). The CDR3 is made up of 13 amino acids. Trimming took 6 bases from V and 0 from J, leaving 11 bases between them. Germline values: CDR1 SQVTM, CDR2 ANQGSEA. This CDR3 is CSVVGHLNTEAFF. As DNA, the CDR3 is TGCAGCGTCGTGGGACACTTGAACACTGAAGCTTTCTTT.

The CDR3 spells CASSQQTDTEAFF. The DNA of the CDR3 is TGTGCCAGCTCACAACAGACGGACACTGAAGCTTTCTTT. The chain recombines TRBV18 with TRBJ1-1, with D unclear. CDR1 and CDR2 (germline): KGHSH, LQKENI. Trimming pared 4 bases from V and 3 bases from J, leaving 9 bases between. The CDR3 spans 13 residues.

The rearrangement links TRBV15 to TRBJ2-5; D is ambiguous. Trimming shortened V by 3 bases and J by 4 bases, and 15 bases separated the two germline ends. Per the germline V gene, CDR1 is LNHNV and CDR2 is YYDKDF (reference sequence). There are 15 residues in the CDR3. The CDR3 region has the DNA TGTGCCACCAGCAGTACCATGACCTCAACAGAGACCCAGTACTTC. This codes for CATSSTMTSTETQYF.

The V and J genes are TRBV10-2 and TRBJ2-1; possible D gene TRBD2, 5 bases. Trimming cost V 10 bases and J 2 bases, with 15 bases left between them. CDR3 length: 14 residues. Germline V lookup: CDR1 WSHSY, CDR2 SAAADI. The CDR3 loop reads CATREQPTYNEQFF. In nucleotides, the CDR3 is TGCGCCACTCGGGAACAGCCTACCTACAATGAGCAGTTCTTC.

This clonotype was recorded a few times. The chain carries TRBV28 and TRBJ1-2, with no clear D. The V end was cut by 4 bases, the J end by 2 bases, with 8 bases between. Germline CDR1 and CDR2: MDHEN and SYDVKM. The CDR3 has 13 residues. CDR3 DNA sequence: TGTGCCAGCAGTTGGCGGGAAAACTATGGCTACACCTTC. It codes for CASSWRENYGYTF.

This rearrangement joins TRBV5-3 to TRBJ1-2, with no clear D. TRBV5-3 is treated as an ORF (open reading frame) with a function not yet certain. The CDR3 runs to 9 residues. CDR3 DNA: TGTGTCGCAGGATATGGCTACACCTTC. It translates to CVAGYGYTF.

The V call is TRBV5-1, the J call TRBJ1-1; no clear D gene. The germline V and J ends were trimmed by 4 bases and 2 bases, with 21 bases remaining between them. This CDR3 has 17 residues. CDR1 and CDR2 (germline): SGHRS, YFSETQ. CDR3 protein: CASSLHINVRPNTEAFF. DNA for the CDR3: TGCGCCAGCAGCCTACACATCAACGTCAGACCTAACACTGAAGCTTTCTTT. The full variable domain, rest sourced from reference TRBV5-1 and TRBJ1-1, is KAGVTQTPRYLIKTRGQQVTLSCSPISGHRSVSWYQQTPGQGLQFLFEYFSETQRNKGNFPGRFSGRQFSNSRSEMNVSTLELGDSALYLCASSLHINVRPNTEAFFGQGTRLTVV.

The chain joins TRBV28 to TRBJ2-5; D unclear. Germline CDR1 MDHEN, CDR2 SYDVKM. The CDR3 length is 12 residues. V was trimmed by 6 bases and J by 5 bases, leaving 10 bases between them. CDR3 region: CASSMRRETQYF. CDR3 coding DNA: TGTGCCAGCAGCATGAGACGGGAGACCCAGTACTTC. Full variable domain (remainder filled in from reference TRBV28 and TRBJ2-5): DVKVTQSSRYLVKRTGEKVFLECVQDMDHENMFWYRQDPGLGLRLIYFSYDVKMKEKGDIPEGYSVSREKKERFSLILESASTNQTSMYLCASSMRRETQYFGPGTRLLVL.

This clonotype was recorded at least ten times. This rearrangement joins TRBV6-1 to TRBJ2-7; 8 bases fit TRBD1. The CDR3 has 17 residues. The germline CDR1 and CDR2 sequences are MNHNS and SASEGT. V was clipped by 5 bases and J by 3 bases; unmatched bases: 15. CDR3 sequence (DNA): TGTGCCAGCAGTACCATTCTACAGGGGGTGCCTTTCTACGAGCAGTACTTC. This translates into CASSTILQGVPFYEQYF.

This clonotype was observed once. V and J are TRBV20-1 and TRBJ2-7, with 12 bases aligning to TRBD2. Germline loops: CDR1 DFQATT, CDR2 SNEGSKA (reference sequence). CDR3 length equals 14 residues. The junction had 9 bases not matched to a gene; V was cut back by 6 bases and J by 6 bases. The CDR3 nucleotides read TGCAGTGCCCTCAAGACTAGCGGGGGACCCGAGCAGTACTTC. Its translation is CSALKTSGGPEQYF.

This clonotype appeared many times. The V gene is TRBV7-2, the J gene TRBJ1-5, with D tentatively TRBD1 (5 bases). From germline, CDR1 is SGHTA and CDR2 FQGNSA. V was trimmed by 2 bases and J by 6 bases, leaving 14 bases between them. The CDR3 contains 15 residues. In DNA form, the CDR3 reads TGTGCCAGCAGCTTACGGCCGGGGGTCGCTCAGCCCCAGCATTTT. Translating gives CASSLRPGVAQPQHF.

This chain uses TRBV29-1 with TRBJ1-1, with TRBD1 identical over 7 bases. The germline V gene encodes CDR1 SQVTM and CDR2 ANQGSEA. With 7 bases clipped from V and 1 base from J, the junction kept 6 bases outside the gene matches. The CDR3 is 13 residues long. The CDR3 is CSDVRGENTEAFF. DNA for the CDR3: TGCAGCGACGTCAGGGGGGAGAACACTGAAGCTTTCTTT.

This clonotype appeared a few times. The chain recombines TRBV5-1 with TRBJ1-6; the match to TRBD1 covers 9 bases. The CDR3 is 16 amino acids. With V trimmed by 4 bases and J by 5 bases, 7 bases remained unmatched. Germline V gene sequence: CDR1 SGHRS, CDR2 YFSETQ. In nucleotides, the CDR3 is TGCGCCAGCAGCCGGGACAGGGTCGAAAATAATTCACCCCTCCACTTT. As protein: CASSRDRVENNSPLHF.

The chain joins TRBV20-1 to TRBJ2-7, with a tentative D call TRBD1 (5 bases). The germline CDR1 and CDR2 sequences are DFQATT and SNEGSKA (reference sequence). The V end was cut by 2 bases, the J end by 0 bases, with 14 bases between. The CDR3 runs to 15 residues. The CDR3 DNA sequence: TGCAGTGCTAGACCTGACAGAAGACGCTCCTACGAGCAGTACTTC. Translated, it gives CSARPDRRRSYEQYF.

This clonotype was detected many times. V is TRBV5-1 and J is TRBJ1-4; TRBD1 aligns across 10 bases. The CDR3 sequence is 15 residues long. In germline, CDR1 is SGHRS, CDR2 YFSETQ. V lost 3 bases, J lost 8 bases, and 7 bases stayed unmatched. The CDR3 loop is CASSSRTGGNEKLFF. As DNA, the CDR3 is TGCGCCAGCAGCTCGAGGACAGGGGGAAACGAAAAACTGTTTTTT. The entire variable domain, with the rest obtained from reference TRBV5-1 and TRBJ1-4, is as follows: KAGVTQTPRYLIKTRGQQVTLSCSPISGHRSVSWYQQTPGQGLQFLFEYFSETQRNKGNFPGRFSGRQFSNSRSEMNVSTLELGDSALYLCASSSRTGGNEKLFFGSGTQLSVL.

This clonotype has a handful of counts. The genes are TRBV7-2 and TRBJ2-1; 9 nucleotides match TRBD2. Germline values: CDR1 SGHTA, CDR2 FQGNSA. J gave up 7 bases and V 1 base, and 5 bases lay outside the gene matches. This CDR3 region has 15 residues. The CDR3 coding sequence is TGTGCCAGCAGCTTAGGGGGTAGCGGGGGTAATGAGCAGTTCTTC. It is translated as CASSLGGSGGNEQFF. Combining the CDR3 with reference TRBV7-2 and TRBJ2-1 gives the whole variable domain GAGVSQSPSNKVTEKGKDVELRCDPISGHTALYWYRQSLGQGLEFLIYFQGNSAPDKSGLPSDRFSAERTGGSVSTLTIQRTQQEDSAVYLCASSLGGSGGNEQFFGPGTRLTVL.

The rearrangement uses TRBV5-1 and TRBJ2-1; TRBD2 is a possible D gene (5 bases). CDR1 is SGHRS and CDR2 is YFSETQ in the germline V gene. The CDR3 covers 15 residues. Trimming pared 3 bases from V and 2 bases from J, leaving 12 bases between. The CDR3 protein is CASSSPGSPYNEQFF. The DNA of the CDR3 is TGCGCCAGCAGCTCCCCGGGGTCCCCCTACAATGAGCAGTTCTTC.

There are a few counts of this clonotype. This rearrangement joins TRBV12-3 or TRBV12-4 to TRBJ1-5; a possible D gene is TRBD1 (5 bases). CDR3 size: 14 residues. The V end lost 8 bases, the J end lost 0 bases, and 11 bases lay between the germline ends. CDR3 sequence (DNA): TGTGCCAGCCTCGTGGGGGATAGCAATCAGCCCCAGCATTTT. Translating gives CASLVGDSNQPQHF.

The CDR3 bases are TGTGCCAGCAGCCAAGACTGGGGGGGCGTCTACAATGAGCAGTTCTTC. Its protein product is CASSQDWGGVYNEQFF. The V call is TRBV14, the J call TRBJ2-1; D might be TRBD2 (7 bases). CDR3 size: 16 residues. Trimming pared 0 bases from V and 3 bases from J, leaving 12 bases between. Germline CDR1 and CDR2: SGHDN and FVKESK.

This clonotype came up a few times. This chain links TRBV4-2 with TRBJ2-7; 9 bases fit TRBD2. Looked up from germline, CDR1 is LGHNA and CDR2 is YNFKEQ. Trimming at V came to 0 bases and at J to 2 bases, leaving 2 bases not matched to a gene. The CDR3 runs 15 residues. The CDR3: CASSQEAGGPYEQYF. Here the CDR3 DNA reads TGTGCCAGCAGCCAAGAGGCGGGAGGGCCCTACGAGCAGTACTTC.